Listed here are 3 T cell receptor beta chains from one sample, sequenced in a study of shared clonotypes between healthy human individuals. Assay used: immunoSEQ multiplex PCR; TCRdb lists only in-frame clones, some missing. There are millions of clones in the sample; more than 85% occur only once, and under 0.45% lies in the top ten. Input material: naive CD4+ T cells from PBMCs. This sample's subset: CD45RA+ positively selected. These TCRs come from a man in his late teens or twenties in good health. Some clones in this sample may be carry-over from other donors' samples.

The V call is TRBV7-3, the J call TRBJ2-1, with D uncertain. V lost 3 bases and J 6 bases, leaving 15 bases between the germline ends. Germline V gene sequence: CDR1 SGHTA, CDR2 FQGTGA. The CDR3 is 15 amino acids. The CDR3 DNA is TGTGCCAGCAGCTTTGATTCCACCCCTGGCAATGAGCAGTTCTTC. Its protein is CASSFDSTPGNEQFF.

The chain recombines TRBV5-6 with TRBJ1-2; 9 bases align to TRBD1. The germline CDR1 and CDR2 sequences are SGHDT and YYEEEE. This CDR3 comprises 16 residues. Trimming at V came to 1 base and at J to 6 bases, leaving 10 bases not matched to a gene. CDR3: CASSLQGQGMIDGYTF. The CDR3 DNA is TGTGCCAGCAGCTTGCAGGGACAGGGTATGATCGATGGCTACACCTTC. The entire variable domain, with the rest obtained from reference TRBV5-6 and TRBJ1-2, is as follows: DAGVTQSPTHLIKTRGQQVTLRCSPKSGHDTVSWYQQALGQGPQFIFQYYEEEERQRGNFPDRFSGHQFPNYSSELNVNALLLGDSALYLCASSLQGQGMIDGYTFGSGTRLTVV.

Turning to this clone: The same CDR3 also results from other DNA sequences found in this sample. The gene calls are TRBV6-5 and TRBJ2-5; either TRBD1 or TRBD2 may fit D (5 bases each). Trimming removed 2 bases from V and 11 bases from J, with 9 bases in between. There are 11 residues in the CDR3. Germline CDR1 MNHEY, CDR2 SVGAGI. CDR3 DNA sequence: TGTGCCAGCAGTTACGGTGGGACGCAGTACTTC. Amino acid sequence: CASSYGGTQYF.